Listed below are T cell receptor beta chains from one sample, sequenced in a study. One entry per CDR3 protein, called by TCRdb with MiXCR from the RT-PCR reads. This table has more than 600,000 distinct CDR3 sequences, 14% appearing once. Sequencing was performed on memory CD4+ T cells from blood. Receptor source: a female donor in good health, serving as a healthy control. Each CDR3 is given with its conserved first and last residue. D genes are given only for firm matches. Rows may omit the clone size; those that give it use once, few, many or a size class.

j_gene,d_gene,abundance,v_gene,len,CDR3nt,CDR3aa
TRBJ1-1,-,-,TRBV12-3/TRBV12-4,15,TGTGCCAGCAGTTTGCAGAGAGGGACGAGCACTGAAGCTTTCTTT,CASSLQRGTSTEAFF
TRBJ2-3,TRBD2,-,TRBV20-1,17,TGCAGTGCTAGAGGGCTAGCGGAACGGCTCTCCACAGATACGCAGTATTTT,CSARGLAERLSTDTQYF
TRBJ2-2,TRBD1,-,TRBV15,17,TGTGCCACCAGCAGAGATCGTAACAGGGGGCGCACCGGGGAGCTGTTTTTT,CATSRDRNRGRTGELFF
TRBJ1-1,-,-,TRBV20-1,14,TGCAGTGCTAGAGTTTCGACAGCGAACACTGAAGCTTTCTTT,CSARVSTANTEAFF
TRBJ2-7,-,-,TRBV4-1,14,TGCGCCAGCAGCCAAGAGAACATGATCGGGGAGCTGTACTTC,CASSQENMIGELYF
TRBJ2-2,-,-,TRBV20-1,15,TGCAGTGCTAGAGATGTAACAGGGAGGGTGGGGGAGCTGTTTTTT,CSARDVTGRVGELFF
TRBJ2-7,-,-,TRBV20-1,13,TGCAGTGCTAGTCGGACGAGCGGCTACGAGCAGTACTTC,CSASRTSGYEQYF
TRBJ2-7,TRBD1,-,TRBV5-1,16,TGCGCCAGCAGCTTGGTCTTCGGGACAGGGAGTTACGAGCAGTACTTC,CASSLVFGTGSYEQYF
TRBJ1-5,-,few,TRBV12-3/TRBV12-4,12,TGTGCCATCGGGACCCTTAATCAGCCCCAGCATTTT,CAIGTLNQPQHF
TRBJ2-1,-,once,TRBV6-1,12,TGTGCCAGCAGACAAGCGGCCCTTCACCAGTTCTTC,CASRQAALHQFF
TRBJ2-3,-,many,TRBV29-1,16,TGCAGCTCTATGGGGTTGACAGGCGTTAGCACAGATACGCAGTATTTT,CSSMGLTGVSTDTQYF
TRBJ1-5,-,few,TRBV7-2,17,TGTGCCAGCAGCTTAGCTGGATGGGGACCCGACAATCAGCCCCAGCATTTT,CASSLAGWGPDNQPQHF
TRBJ2-4,-,-,TRBV12-3/TRBV12-4,14,TGTGCCAGCCTCAAGGGGTTGGCCAAAAACATTCAGTACTTC,CASLKGLAKNIQYF
TRBJ2-2,TRBD2,few,TRBV24-1,17,TGTGCCACCAGTGATTGGGGACTAGCGGGAGAAACCGGGGAGCTGTTTTTT,CATSDWGLAGETGELFF
TRBJ2-1,TRBD1,many,TRBV5-1,15,TGCGCCAGCAGCGCTGGGACAGGGAGCAACAATGAGCAGTTCTTC,CASSAGTGSNNEQFF
TRBJ2-2,TRBD1,many,TRBV19,15,TGTGCCAGTAGTTCCGGGACAGGGGCCACCGGGGAGCTGTTTTTT,CASSSGTGATGELFF
TRBJ1-4,-,-,TRBV29-1,12,TGCAGCGTTCAGCCAACTAATGGAAAACTGTTTTTT,CSVQPTNGKLFF
TRBJ1-1,-,few,TRBV20-1,14,TGCAGTGCTAGAGTTCCAGGGCAGAACACTGAAGCTTTCTTT,CSARVPGQNTEAFF
TRBJ2-3,TRBD2,-,TRBV4-1,20,TGCGCCAGCAGCCAAGAGGGACTCGGGCGGACTAGCGGGGAGGCAGATACGCAGTATTTT,CASSQEGLGRTSGEADTQYF
TRBJ1-1,-,few,TRBV3-1,13,TGTGCCAGCAGCCAAGATCAAGGGGGTACGGCTTTCTTT,CASSQDQGGTAFF
TRBJ2-1,-,many,TRBV7-3,14,TGTGCCAGCAGCTCCGCTCAAGCGGGTAATGAGCAGTTCTTC,CASSSAQAGNEQFF
TRBJ2-1,-,many,TRBV15,16,TGTGCCACCAGCAGAGATCCCCGGGACTTCTACAATGAGCAGTTCTTC,CATSRDPRDFYNEQFF
TRBJ2-1,-,many,TRBV20-1,13,TGCAGTGCTCCTGGGGCTAGCAACGCTGAGCAGTTCTTC,CSAPGASNAEQFF
TRBJ2-7,TRBD2,many,TRBV5-1,15,TGCGCCAGCAGCCTCGGGACTAGCGGGGCCTACGAGCAGTACTTC,CASSLGTSGAYEQYF
TRBJ2-5,-,-,TRBV18,15,TGTGCCAGCTCACGTACCTCTGGGGGGCAAGAGACCCAGTACTTC,CASSRTSGGQETQYF
TRBJ2-1,TRBD1,-,TRBV4-1,14,TGCGCCAGCAGCAAACAGGGGCCCTACAATGAGCAGTTCTTC,CASSKQGPYNEQFF
TRBJ2-1,TRBD2,-,TRBV5-6,19,TGTGCCAGCAGCCGATTAGGGACTAGCGGGAGAGGCTCCTACAATGAGCAGTTCTTC,CASSRLGTSGRGSYNEQFF
TRBJ2-3,-,many,TRBV29-1,12,TGCAGCGTTGAAGCCGAGTCAGATACGCAGTATTTT,CSVEAESDTQYF
TRBJ2-5,-,few,TRBV5-1,15,TGCGCCAGCAGCTCCTGGGGTGGGAACGAAGAGACCCAGTACTTC,CASSSWGGNEETQYF
TRBJ2-5,TRBD1,many,TRBV7-9,15,TGTGCCAGCAGCTCACCCCGGGACAGGTGGGAGACCCAGTACTTC,CASSSPRDRWETQYF
TRBJ1-6,-,many,TRBV4-1,15,TGCGCCAGCAGCCAAGGTGGGTGGGAGAATTCACCCCTCCACTTT,CASSQGGWENSPLHF
TRBJ1-2,-,-,TRBV18,14,TGTGCCAGCTCACCACTGGACGCTAACTATGGCTACACCTTC,CASSPLDANYGYTF
TRBJ2-7,-,few,TRBV4-3,16,TGCGCCAGCAGCCAAACCTATGGCCCCAGCTCCTACGAGCAGTACTTC,CASSQTYGPSSYEQYF
TRBJ2-1,-,few,TRBV7-9,15,TGTGCCAGCAGCTTAGGGTCTGATGGCGGATGGGAGCAGTTCTTC,CASSLGSDGGWEQFF
TRBJ2-1,TRBD1,few,TRBV5-1,15,TGCGCCAGCAGCACAGGGGGGACTTCGAGCAATGAGCAGTTCTTC,CASSTGGTSSNEQFF
TRBJ1-4,TRBD1,-,TRBV6-2/TRBV6-3,15,TGTGCCAGCAGTTACTCGACAGGGGTTAATGAAAAACTGTTTTTT,CASSYSTGVNEKLFF
TRBJ1-4,TRBD1,-,TRBV28,12,TGTGCCAGCGACAGGGCTAATGAAAAACTGTTTTTT,CASDRANEKLFF
TRBJ1-3,-,many,TRBV6-5,16,TGTGCCAGCAGTTACTCGGTGGGCAGAACTGGAAACACCATATATTTT,CASSYSVGRTGNTIYF
TRBJ1-2,TRBD1,-,TRBV7-9,15,TGTGCCAGCACCATAAGGGGTCAGGGGGCAGGTGGCTACACCTTC,CASTIRGQGAGGYTF
TRBJ2-5,TRBD1,-,TRBV2,17,TGTGCCAGCACTATGAGTAGGACAGGGGGGATGAGGGAGACCCAGTACTTC,CASTMSRTGGMRETQYF
TRBJ2-6,-,few,TRBV20-1,15,TGCAGTGCTCCTCTACCCCACTCTGGGGCCAACGTCCTGACTTTC,CSAPLPHSGANVLTF
TRBJ1-3,TRBD1,few,TRBV6-1,14,TGTGCCAGCAGGGGGACAGGGACTGGAAACACCATATATTTT,CASRGTGTGNTIYF
TRBJ2-3,-,-,TRBV5-1,17,TGCGCCAGCAGCTTGTCGAGGGCGAGAGCTAGCACAGATACGCAGTATTTT,CASSLSRARASTDTQYF
TRBJ1-6,TRBD1,few,TRBV7-3,17,TGTGCCAGCAGCTTAACAGGGGGCGGCTCCTATAATTCACCCCTCCACTTT,CASSLTGGGSYNSPLHF
TRBJ2-3,-,many,TRBV7-9,11,TGTGCCAGCGCAAACGCAGATACGCAGTATTTT,CASANADTQYF
TRBJ1-6,TRBD1,few,TRBV20-1,14,TGCAGTGCTGGGGAGGACAGGGGGAATTCACCCCTCCACTTT,CSAGEDRGNSPLHF
TRBJ2-4,-,once,TRBV20-1,13,TGCAGTGCTGGCGGACGGGGCAAAAACATTCAGTACTTC,CSAGGRGKNIQYF
TRBJ2-1,-,few,TRBV15,16,TGTGCCACCAGCAGTGGACTCACCAGCTCCTACAATGAGCAGTTCTTC,CATSSGLTSSYNEQFF
TRBJ2-3,TRBD2,many,TRBV12-3/TRBV12-4,16,TGTGCCAGCAGTCGGACTAGCGGGAGCCAGGCAGATACGCAGTATTTT,CASSRTSGSQADTQYF
TRBJ1-2,-,once,TRBV10-3,15,TGTGCCATCAGTGAGCGGGGGGGTGAGCTTGATGGCTACACCTTC,CAISERGGELDGYTF
TRBJ2-3,-,few,TRBV19,14,TGTGCCAGTAGTACCCGGGGCTTGGGAGATACGCAGTATTTT,CASSTRGLGDTQYF